The 8 T cell receptor beta chains in this list originate from one sample, sequenced in a study of blood T cell repertoires in COVID-19. Produced via immunoSEQ multiplex PCR; TCRdb's table is partial and in-frame only. Of about 100,000 clones in the sample, just under 95% were seen once. Sequencing input: peripheral blood. All receptors derive from a man aged 65-85 years with acute or convalescent COVID-19.

V gene TRBV6-6 combines with J gene TRBJ2-7; D is perhaps TRBD1 (6 bases). CDR1 MNHNY and CDR2 SVGAGI come from the germline V gene (reference sequence). This CDR3 has 12 residues. Between the trimmed V and J ends, which lost 6 bases and 7 bases, there was a span of 13 bases. CDR3: CASRRPQGEQYF. As DNA, the CDR3 is TGTGCCAGCAGAAGACCCCAGGGGGAGCAGTACTTC.

The chain links TRBV23-1 to TRBJ1-6; 8 nucleotides align to TRBD1. TRBV23-1 is assigned to the ORF class and has an uncertain function. The CDR3 length is 16 residues. With V trimmed by 4 bases and J by 8 bases, 10 bases remained unmatched. CDR3 coding DNA: TGCGCCAGCAGTCCCCGGGGGACAGGCTGTTATTCACCCCTCCACTTT. It translates to CASSPRGTGCYSPLHF.

The V gene is TRBV7-9, the J gene TRBJ1-2, with D unclear. CDR1 is SEHNR, CDR2 FQNEAQ, per germline (reference sequence). This CDR3 spans 12 amino acids. The ends were cut back, 5 bases at V and 6 bases at J, with 10 bases in the middle. For the CDR3, the DNA is TGTGCCAGCAGCCCGTCCGGGGATGGCTACACCTTC. This gives the protein CASSPSGDGYTF.

This clone was seen a few times. This chain uses TRBV11-3 with TRBJ1-1; D ambiguous. Germline values: CDR1 SGHNT, CDR2 YENEEA. The CDR3 sequence is 13 residues long. V lost 1 base and J lost 1, with 4 bases in between. CDR3 amino acids: CASSLGGNTEAFF. Here the CDR3 DNA reads TGTGCCAGCAGCTTAGGAGGGAACACTGAAGCTTTCTTT.

Only a few counts were recorded for this clone. The chain's CDR3 is CASKRSQGVDYEQYF. DNA of the CDR3: TGTGCCAGCAAAAGGTCACAGGGGGTAGACTACGAGCAGTACTTC. This chain links TRBV6-5 with TRBJ2-7; 8 bases are shared with TRBD1. The CDR3 sequence is 15 residues long. J gave up 3 bases and V 7 bases, and 11 bases lay outside the gene matches. Germline CDR1 MNHEY, CDR2 SVGAGI.

The chain links TRBV28 to TRBJ1-2; no definite D call. The CDR3 extends over 15 amino acids. Between the trimmed V and J ends, which lost 3 bases and 1 base, there was a span of 12 bases. CDR1 and CDR2 from the germline V gene are MDHEN and SYDVKM. In DNA form, the CDR3 reads TGTGCCAGCAGTTTCCCGGGAGGTGGTAACTATGGCTACACCTTC. Its protein product is CASSFPGGGNYGYTF.

This clone has just a few counts. V usage is TRBV25-1 and J usage is TRBJ1-2, with TRBD1 as a possible D gene (6 bases). With 8 bases removed from V and 3 bases from J, the gap between germline ends came to 16 bases. CDR1 is MGHDK, CDR2 SYGVNS, per germline. This CDR3 is built from 14 residues. Here the CDR3 DNA reads TGTGCCAGCGTCCCCGGGGGGCAGGACTATGGCTACACCTTC. Residues: CASVPGGQDYGYTF.

The CDR3 coding sequence is TGTGCCAGCAACCAAGGAGCAAATTCACCCCTCCACTTT. Translation: CASNQGANSPLHF. The rearrangement links TRBV6-5 to TRBJ1-6; D is unresolved. This CDR3 region has 13 residues. Germline CDR1 reads MNHEY; CDR2 reads SVGAGI. Trimming cost V 7 bases and J 7 bases, with 11 bases left between them.